This T cell receptor beta chain appears in the sequencing data of a study of T cells after yellow fever vaccination. As for the study in general: Preparing low-cell-number fractions relied on SMART-Seq v4 Ultra Low Input. Study-level findings and limits: After the booster, about 95% of CD4 and 75% to 90% of CD8 primary-response clones were re-detected. The study found a weaker secondary response that peaked faster, day 5 versus 15.

Concerning this clonotype: As yet, its antigen is unknown.

5'RACE template switching generated TCR cDNA, adding a universal primer site and UMIs. TCRdb re-derived calls from the 5' RACE reads in MiXCR, one entry per CDR3 protein. The profile shows 600,000 to 750,000 distinct CDR3 sequences, around an eighth of them singletons. This clonotype was sampled from a man aged 25-45 years who received the YFV17D yellow fever vaccine. The sequences come from PBMCs, collected on the day of the yellow fever booster vaccination.

The CDR3 here is CASSSLDPERPYEQYF. The CDR3 nucleotides read TGTGCCAGCAGCTCCTTAGACCCGGAGAGGCCCTACGAGCAGTACTTC. The rearrangement uses TRBV6-2 or TRBV6-3 and TRBJ2-7; D is undetermined. The CDR3 totals 16 residues. Per germline, CDR1 MNHEY and CDR2 SVGEGT. The germline V and J ends were trimmed by 6 bases and 2 bases, with 20 bases remaining between them.